This T cell receptor (beta chain) was identified during a study of CD8 T cells in Susac syndrome. Points from the study as a whole: The relatively small number of individuals in the TCR sequencing and HLA analysis was acknowledged by the study.

Germline-derived CDR1 and CDR2 are LNHNV and YYDKDF (reference sequence). V lost 1 base, J lost 5 bases, and 9 bases stayed unmatched. The CDR3 has 16 residues. After extraction with the RNeasy kit, roughly 0.5 to 1 ug of the RNA was reverse transcribed using random hexamers. Coverage of TCR beta CDR3 amplification by immunoSEQ multiplex PCR extended to 54 Vbeta and 13 Jbeta. TCRdb re-derived calls from the immunoSEQ multiplex PCR reads in MiXCR, one entry per CDR3 protein. The table lists roughly 120,000 distinct CDR3 sequences, roughly 94% of them singletons. In regard to this clonotype: The antigen remains undetermined.

The multiple sclerosis controls were treatment-naive patients, and their relapsing-remitting disease was stable or active. This TCR came from a human donor with multiple sclerosis. This chain uses TRBV15 with TRBJ2-5; 8 bases agree with TRBD2. Source material: CD4+ T cells from PBMCs. The CDR3 reads CATSRVGGAGRETQYF. The CDR3 DNA is TGTGCCACCAGCAGAGTCGGGGGGGCCGGCCGTGAGACCCAGTACTTC.